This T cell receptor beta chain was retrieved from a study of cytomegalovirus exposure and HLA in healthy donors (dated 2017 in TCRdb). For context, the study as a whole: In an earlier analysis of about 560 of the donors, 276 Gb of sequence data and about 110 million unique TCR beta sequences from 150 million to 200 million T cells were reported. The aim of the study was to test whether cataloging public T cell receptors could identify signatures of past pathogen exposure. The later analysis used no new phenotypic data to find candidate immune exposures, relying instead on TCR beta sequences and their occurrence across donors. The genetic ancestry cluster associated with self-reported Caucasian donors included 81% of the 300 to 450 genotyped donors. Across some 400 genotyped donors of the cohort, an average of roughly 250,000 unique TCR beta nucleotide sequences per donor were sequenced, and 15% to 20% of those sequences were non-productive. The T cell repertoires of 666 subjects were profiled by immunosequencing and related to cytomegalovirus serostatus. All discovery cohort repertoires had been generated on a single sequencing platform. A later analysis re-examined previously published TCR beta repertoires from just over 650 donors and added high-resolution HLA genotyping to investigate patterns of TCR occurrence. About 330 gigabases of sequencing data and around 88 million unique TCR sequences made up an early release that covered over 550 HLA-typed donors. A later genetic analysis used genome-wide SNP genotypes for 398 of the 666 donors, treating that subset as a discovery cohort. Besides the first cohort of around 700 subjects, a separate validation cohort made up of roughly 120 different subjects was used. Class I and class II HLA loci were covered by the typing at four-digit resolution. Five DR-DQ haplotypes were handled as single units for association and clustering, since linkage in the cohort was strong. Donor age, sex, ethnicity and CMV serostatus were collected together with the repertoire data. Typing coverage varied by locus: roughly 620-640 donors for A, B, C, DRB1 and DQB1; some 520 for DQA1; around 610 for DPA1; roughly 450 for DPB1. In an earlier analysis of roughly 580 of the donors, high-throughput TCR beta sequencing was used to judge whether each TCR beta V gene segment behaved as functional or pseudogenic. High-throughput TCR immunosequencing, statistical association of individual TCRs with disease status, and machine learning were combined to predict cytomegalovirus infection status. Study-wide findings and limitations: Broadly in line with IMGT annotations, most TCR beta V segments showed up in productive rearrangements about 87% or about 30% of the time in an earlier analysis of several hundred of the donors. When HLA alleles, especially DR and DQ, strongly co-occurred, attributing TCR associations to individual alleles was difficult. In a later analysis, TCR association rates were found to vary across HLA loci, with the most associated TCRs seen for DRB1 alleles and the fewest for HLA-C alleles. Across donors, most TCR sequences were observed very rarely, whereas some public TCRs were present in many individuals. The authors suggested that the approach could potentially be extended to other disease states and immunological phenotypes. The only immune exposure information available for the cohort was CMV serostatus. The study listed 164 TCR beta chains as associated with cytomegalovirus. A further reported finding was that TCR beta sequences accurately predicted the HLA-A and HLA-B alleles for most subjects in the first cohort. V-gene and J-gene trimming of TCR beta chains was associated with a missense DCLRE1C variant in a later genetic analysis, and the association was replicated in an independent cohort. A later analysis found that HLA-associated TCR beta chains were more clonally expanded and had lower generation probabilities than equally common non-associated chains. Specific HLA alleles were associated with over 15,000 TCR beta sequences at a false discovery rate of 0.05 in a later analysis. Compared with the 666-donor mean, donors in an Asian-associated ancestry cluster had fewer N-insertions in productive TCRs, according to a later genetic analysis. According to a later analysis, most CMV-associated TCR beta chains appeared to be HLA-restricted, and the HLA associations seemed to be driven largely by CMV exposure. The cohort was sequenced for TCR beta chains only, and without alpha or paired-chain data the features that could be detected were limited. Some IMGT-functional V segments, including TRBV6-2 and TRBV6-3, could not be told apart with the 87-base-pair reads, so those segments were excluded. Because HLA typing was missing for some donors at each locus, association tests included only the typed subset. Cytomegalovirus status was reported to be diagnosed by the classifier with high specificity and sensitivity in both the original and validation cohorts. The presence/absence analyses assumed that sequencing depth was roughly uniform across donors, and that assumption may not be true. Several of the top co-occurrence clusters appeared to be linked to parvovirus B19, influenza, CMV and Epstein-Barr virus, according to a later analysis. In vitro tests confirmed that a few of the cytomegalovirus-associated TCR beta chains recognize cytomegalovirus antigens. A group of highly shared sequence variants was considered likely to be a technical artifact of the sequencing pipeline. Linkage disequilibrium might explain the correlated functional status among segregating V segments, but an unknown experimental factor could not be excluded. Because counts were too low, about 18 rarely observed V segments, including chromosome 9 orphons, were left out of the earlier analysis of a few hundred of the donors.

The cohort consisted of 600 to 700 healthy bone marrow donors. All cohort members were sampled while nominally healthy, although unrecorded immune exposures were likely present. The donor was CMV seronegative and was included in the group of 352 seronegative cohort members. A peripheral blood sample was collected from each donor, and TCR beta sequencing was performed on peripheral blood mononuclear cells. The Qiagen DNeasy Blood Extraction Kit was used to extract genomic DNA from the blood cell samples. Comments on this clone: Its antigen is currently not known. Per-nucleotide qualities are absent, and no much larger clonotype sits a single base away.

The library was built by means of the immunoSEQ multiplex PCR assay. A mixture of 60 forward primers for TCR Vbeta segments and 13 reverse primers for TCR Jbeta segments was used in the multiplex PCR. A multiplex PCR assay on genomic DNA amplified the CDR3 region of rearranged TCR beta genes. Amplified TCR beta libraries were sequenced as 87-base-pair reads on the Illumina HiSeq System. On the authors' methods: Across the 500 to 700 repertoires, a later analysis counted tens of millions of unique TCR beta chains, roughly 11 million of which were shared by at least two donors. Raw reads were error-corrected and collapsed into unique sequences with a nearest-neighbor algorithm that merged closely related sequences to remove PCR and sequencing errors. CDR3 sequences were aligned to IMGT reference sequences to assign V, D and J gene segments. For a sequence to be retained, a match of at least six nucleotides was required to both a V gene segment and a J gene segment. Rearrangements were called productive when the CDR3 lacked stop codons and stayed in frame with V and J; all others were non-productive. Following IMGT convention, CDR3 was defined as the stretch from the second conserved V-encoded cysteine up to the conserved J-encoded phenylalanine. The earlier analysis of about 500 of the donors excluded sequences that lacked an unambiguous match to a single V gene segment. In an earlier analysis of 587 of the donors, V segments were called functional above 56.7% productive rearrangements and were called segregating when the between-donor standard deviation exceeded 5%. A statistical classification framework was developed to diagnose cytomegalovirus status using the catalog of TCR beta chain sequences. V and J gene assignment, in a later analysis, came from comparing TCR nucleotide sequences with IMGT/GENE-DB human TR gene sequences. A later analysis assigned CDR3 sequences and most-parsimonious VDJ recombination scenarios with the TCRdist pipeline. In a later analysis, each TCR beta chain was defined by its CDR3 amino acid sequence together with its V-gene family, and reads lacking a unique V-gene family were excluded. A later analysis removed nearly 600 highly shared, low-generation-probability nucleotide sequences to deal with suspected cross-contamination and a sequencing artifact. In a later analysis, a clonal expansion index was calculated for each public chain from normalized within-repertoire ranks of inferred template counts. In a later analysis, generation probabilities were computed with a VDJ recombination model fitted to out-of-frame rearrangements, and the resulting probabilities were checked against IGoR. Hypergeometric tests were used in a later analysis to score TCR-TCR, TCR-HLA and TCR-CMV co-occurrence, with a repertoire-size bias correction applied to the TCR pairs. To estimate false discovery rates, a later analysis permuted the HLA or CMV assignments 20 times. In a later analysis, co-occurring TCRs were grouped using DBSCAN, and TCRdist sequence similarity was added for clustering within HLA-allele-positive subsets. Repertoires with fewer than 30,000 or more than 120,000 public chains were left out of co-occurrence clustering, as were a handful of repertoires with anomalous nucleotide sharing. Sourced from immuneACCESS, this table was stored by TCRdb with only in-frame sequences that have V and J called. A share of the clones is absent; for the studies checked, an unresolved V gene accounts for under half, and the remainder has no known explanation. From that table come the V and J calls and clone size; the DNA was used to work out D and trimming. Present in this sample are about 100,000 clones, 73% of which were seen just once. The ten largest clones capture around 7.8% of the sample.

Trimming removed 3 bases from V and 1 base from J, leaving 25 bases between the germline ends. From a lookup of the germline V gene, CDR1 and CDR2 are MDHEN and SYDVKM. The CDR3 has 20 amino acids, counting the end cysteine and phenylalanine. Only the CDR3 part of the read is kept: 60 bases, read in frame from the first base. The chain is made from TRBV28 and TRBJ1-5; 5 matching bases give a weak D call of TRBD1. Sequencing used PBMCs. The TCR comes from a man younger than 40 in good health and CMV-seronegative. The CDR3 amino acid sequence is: CASSFSPGLGQVSSNQPQHF. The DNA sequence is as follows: TGTGCCAGCAGTTTTTCCCCGGGACTCGGGCAGGTATCGAGCAATCAGCCCCAGCATTTT. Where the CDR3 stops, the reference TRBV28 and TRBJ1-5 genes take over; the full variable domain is DVKVTQSSRYLVKRTGEKVFLECVQDMDHENMFWYRQDPGLGLRLIYFSYDVKMKEKGDIPEGYSVSREKKERFSLILESASTNQTSMYLCASSFSPGLGQVSSNQPQHFGDGTRLSIL.